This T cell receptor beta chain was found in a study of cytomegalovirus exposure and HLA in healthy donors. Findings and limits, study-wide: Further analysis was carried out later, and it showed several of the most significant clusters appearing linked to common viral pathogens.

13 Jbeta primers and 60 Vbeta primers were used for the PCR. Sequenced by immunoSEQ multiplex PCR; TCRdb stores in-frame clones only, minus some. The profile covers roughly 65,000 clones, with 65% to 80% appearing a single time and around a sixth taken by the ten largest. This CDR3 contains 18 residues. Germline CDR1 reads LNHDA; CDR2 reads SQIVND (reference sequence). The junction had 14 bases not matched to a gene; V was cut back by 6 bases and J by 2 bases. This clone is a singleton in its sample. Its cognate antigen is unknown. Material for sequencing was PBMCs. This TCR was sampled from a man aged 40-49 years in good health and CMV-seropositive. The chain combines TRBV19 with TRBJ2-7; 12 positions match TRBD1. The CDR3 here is CASRDAPGQGAQTYEQYF. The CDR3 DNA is TGTGCCAGTAGGGATGCACCGGGACAGGGGGCTCAGACCTACGAGCAGTACTTC.